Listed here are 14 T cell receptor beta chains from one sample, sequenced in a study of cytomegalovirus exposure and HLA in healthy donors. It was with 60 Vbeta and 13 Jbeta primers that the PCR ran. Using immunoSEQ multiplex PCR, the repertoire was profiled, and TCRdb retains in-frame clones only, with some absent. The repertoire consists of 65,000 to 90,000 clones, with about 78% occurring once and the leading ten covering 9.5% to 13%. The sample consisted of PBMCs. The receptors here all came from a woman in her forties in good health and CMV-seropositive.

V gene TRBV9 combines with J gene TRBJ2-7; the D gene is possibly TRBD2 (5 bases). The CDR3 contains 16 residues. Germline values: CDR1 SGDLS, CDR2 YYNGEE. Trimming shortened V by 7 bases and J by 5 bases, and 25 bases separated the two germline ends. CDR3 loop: CASGKPTMRGQDEQYF. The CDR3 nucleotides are TGTGCCAGCGGTAAACCTACGATGAGAGGGCAGGACGAGCAGTACTTC.

The CDR3 DNA reads as TGTGCCAGCAGCCCGCGGGGGGATCGGGGCATGAACACTGAAGCTTTCTTT. It is translated as CASSPRGDRGMNTEAFF. The chain couples TRBV9 to TRBJ1-1, with D possibly matching TRBD1 (5 bases). The germline CDR1 and CDR2 sequences are SGDLS and YYNGEE. The CDR3 sequence is 17 residues long. Trimming stripped 4 bases from V and 0 bases from J, with 19 bases between.

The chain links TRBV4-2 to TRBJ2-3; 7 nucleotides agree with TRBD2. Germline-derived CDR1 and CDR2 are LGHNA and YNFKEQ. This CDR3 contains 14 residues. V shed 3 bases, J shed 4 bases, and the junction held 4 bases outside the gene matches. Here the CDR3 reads CASSQPGLSDTQYF. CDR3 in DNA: TGTGCCAGCAGCCAGCCGGGACTATCAGATACGCAGTATTTT.

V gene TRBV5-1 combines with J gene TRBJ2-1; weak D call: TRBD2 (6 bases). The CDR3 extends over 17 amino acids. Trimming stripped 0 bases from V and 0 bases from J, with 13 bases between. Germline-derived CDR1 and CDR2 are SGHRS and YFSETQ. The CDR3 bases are TGCGCCAGCAGCTTGGTTGGAGCGGGTTTCTCCTACAATGAGCAGTTCTTC. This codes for CASSLVGAGFSYNEQFF.

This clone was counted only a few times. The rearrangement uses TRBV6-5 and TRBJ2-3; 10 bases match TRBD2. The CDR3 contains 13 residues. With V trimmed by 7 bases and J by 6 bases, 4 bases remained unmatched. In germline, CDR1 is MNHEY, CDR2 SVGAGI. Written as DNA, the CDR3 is TGTGCCAGCACTGCTAGCGGGGGTGATACGCAGTATTTT. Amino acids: CASTASGGDTQYF.

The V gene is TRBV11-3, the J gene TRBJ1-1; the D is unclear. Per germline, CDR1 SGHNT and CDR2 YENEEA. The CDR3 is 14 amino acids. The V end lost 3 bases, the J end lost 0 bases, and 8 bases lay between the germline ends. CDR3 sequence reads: CASSLGRLNTEAFF. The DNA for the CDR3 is TGTGCCAGCAGCTTGGGCAGACTGAACACTGAAGCTTTCTTT.

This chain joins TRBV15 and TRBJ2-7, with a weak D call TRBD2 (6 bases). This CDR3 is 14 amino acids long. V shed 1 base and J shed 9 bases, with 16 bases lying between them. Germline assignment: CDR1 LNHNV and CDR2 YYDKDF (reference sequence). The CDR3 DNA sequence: TGTGCCACCAGCAGAGCCTCCCTGGGAGGAGGGCAGTACTTC. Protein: CATSRASLGGGQYF.

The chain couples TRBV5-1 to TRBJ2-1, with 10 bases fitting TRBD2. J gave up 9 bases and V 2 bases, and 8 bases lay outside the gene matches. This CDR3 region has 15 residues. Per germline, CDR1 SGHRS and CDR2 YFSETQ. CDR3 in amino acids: CASSFSGGAVSEQFF. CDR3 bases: TGCGCCAGCAGCTTCAGCGGGGGGGCAGTCAGTGAGCAGTTCTTC.

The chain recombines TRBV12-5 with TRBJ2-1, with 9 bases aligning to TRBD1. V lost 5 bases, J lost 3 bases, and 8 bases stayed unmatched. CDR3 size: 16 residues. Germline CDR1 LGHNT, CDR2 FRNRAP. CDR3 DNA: TGTGCTAGTGGTCTACGGACAGGGGAGGACTACAATGAGCAGTTCTTC. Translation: CASGLRTGEDYNEQFF.

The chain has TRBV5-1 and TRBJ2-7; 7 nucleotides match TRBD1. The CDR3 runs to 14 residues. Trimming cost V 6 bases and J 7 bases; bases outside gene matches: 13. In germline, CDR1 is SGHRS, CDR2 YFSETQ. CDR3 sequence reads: CASTQSTGAREQYF. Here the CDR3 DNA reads TGCGCCAGCACACAGAGTACAGGGGCACGGGAGCAGTACTTC. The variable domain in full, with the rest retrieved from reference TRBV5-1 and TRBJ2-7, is KAGVTQTPRYLIKTRGQQVTLSCSPISGHRSVSWYQQTPGQGLQFLFEYFSETQRNKGNFPGRFSGRQFSNSRSEMNVSTLELGDSALYLCASTQSTGAREQYFGPGTRLTVT.

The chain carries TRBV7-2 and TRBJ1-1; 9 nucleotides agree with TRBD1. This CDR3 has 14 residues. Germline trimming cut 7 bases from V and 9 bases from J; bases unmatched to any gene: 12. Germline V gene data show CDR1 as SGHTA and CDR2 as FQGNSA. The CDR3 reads CASTMTPGQGKAFF. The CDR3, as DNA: TGTGCCAGCACTATGACTCCGGGACAGGGTAAAGCTTTCTTT. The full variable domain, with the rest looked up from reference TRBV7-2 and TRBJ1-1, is GAGVSQSPSNKVTEKGKDVELRCDPISGHTALYWYRQSLGQGLEFLIYFQGNSAPDKSGLPSDRFSAERTGGSVSTLTIQRTQQEDSAVYLCASTMTPGQGKAFFGQGTRLTVV.

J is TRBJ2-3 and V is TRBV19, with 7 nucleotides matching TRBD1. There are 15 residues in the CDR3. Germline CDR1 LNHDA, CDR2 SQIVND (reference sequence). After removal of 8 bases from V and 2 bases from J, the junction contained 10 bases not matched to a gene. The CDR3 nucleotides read TGTGCCAGTCAGCCCCCAGGGGGTACCACAGATACGCAGTATTTT. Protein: CASQPPGGTTDTQYF.

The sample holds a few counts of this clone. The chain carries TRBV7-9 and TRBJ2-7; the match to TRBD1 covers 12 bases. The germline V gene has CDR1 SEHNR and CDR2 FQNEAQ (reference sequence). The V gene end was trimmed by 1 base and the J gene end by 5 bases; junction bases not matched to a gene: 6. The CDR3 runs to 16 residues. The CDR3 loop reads CASSLGPGQGANEQYF. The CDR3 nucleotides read TGTGCCAGCAGCTTAGGTCCGGGACAGGGGGCCAACGAGCAGTACTTC.

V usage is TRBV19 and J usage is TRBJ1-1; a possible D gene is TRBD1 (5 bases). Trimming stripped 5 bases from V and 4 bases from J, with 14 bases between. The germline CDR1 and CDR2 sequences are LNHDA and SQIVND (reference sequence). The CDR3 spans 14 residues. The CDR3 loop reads CASSPLGGGTEAFF. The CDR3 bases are TGTGCCAGTAGTCCCCTCGGGGGGGGCACTGAAGCTTTCTTT.